This T cell receptor beta chain was sequenced in a study of post-analysis software for immune sequencing data. Regarding the study as a whole: The study found TRBV5-6, TRBV5-1 and TRBV20-1 among 5 or 6 TRBV segments more frequent in patients than controls.

Note on this clonotype: Its antigen is not identified.

The V gene end was trimmed by 3 bases and the J gene end by 6 bases; junction bases not matched to a gene: 23. This CDR3 region has 19 residues. Germline CDR1 and CDR2: DFQATT and SNEGSKA (reference sequence). Prepared libraries of TCR beta cDNA carried unique molecular identifiers. TCRdb re-derived calls from the PCR reads in MiXCR, one entry per CDR3 protein. The sample lists about 820,000 distinct CDR3 sequences; about 53% were seen once. The sequencing sample was made of blood. This chain uses TRBV20-1 with TRBJ2-3; 8 bases are shared with TRBD2. The TCR originated in a girl aged 5-17 years with multiple sclerosis. The CDR3, as DNA: TGCAGTGCTAGCCCAGCTCCGAAACAGGCGGGGGGTTCGAAGGATACGCAGTATTTT. Translation: CSASPAPKQAGGSKDTQYF.